These 26 T cell receptor beta chains came from one sample sequenced in a study of identical twins. TCRdb fed the 5' RACE reads into MiXCR, producing one record per CDR3 protein. The sample carries under 300,000 distinct CDR3 sequences, 11% to 15% recorded once. The material sequenced was memory (CD45RO+) T cells sorted from blood. The receptors originated from a young woman in good health.

The V call is TRBV7-2, the J call TRBJ2-1; maybe TRBD2 (6 bases). This CDR3 is 14 amino acids long. V was clipped by 5 bases and J by 10 bases, with 18 bases between them. The germline gives CDR1 SGHTA, CDR2 FQGNSA. CDR3 region: CASSTPTRGGEQFF. The CDR3 DNA reads as TGTGCCAGCAGCACCCCGACTAGGGGCGGGGAGCAGTTCTTC.

The chain has TRBV12-3 or TRBV12-4 and TRBJ1-1; TRBD1 aligns across 10 bases. With 6 bases clipped from V and 4 bases from J, the junction kept 5 bases outside the gene matches. The CDR3 has 14 amino acids. The CDR3 DNA sequence: TGTGCCAGCAGCCCCGGACAGGGGGGCACTGAAGCTTTCTTT. Translating it yields CASSPGQGGTEAFF.

V and J are TRBV5-1 and TRBJ1-2; D ambiguous. The CDR3 totals 13 residues. Trimming took 5 bases from V and 2 from J, leaving 10 bases between them. Germline V lookup: CDR1 SGHRS, CDR2 YFSETQ. CDR3 in amino acids: CASSDNSNYGYTF. Here the CDR3 DNA reads TGCGCCAGCAGTGACAACAGCAACTATGGCTACACCTTC.

DNA for the CDR3: TGCGCCAGCAGCAAAGGACAGGCCAGCAATGAGCAGTTCTTC. Its protein is CASSKGQASNEQFF. The chain has TRBV5-1 and TRBJ2-1; the match to TRBD1 covers 7 bases. V was pared by 4 bases and J by 6 bases, with 7 bases of the junction left unmatched. Germline loops: CDR1 SGHRS, CDR2 YFSETQ. This CDR3 has 14 amino acids.

This clonotype has only a few counts. This chain connects TRBV5-1 to TRBJ2-2, with TRBD1 matching 8 bases. Germline CDR1 is SGHRS and CDR2 is YFSETQ. The length of the CDR3 is 15 residues. Unmatched junction bases numbered 10, after V lost 5 bases and J lost 7 bases. CDR3 sequence (DNA): TGCGCCAGCAGGACGGGACAGGCCATCAGCGGGGAGCTGTTTTTT. Its translation is CASRTGQAISGELFF.

The gene calls are TRBV3-1 and TRBJ1-6; D is uncertain. Per germline, CDR1 LGHDT and CDR2 YNNKEL (reference sequence). Trimming removed 4 bases from V and 8 bases from J, with 12 bases in between. This CDR3 contains 14 residues. The CDR3 nucleotides read TGTGCCAGCAGCCGAAGCGGGATCGATTCACCCCTCCACTTT. Translated: CASSRSGIDSPLHF.

J is TRBJ2-7 and V is TRBV2; D may correspond to TRBD1 or TRBD2 (5 bases each). The CDR3 extends over 15 amino acids. Per germline, CDR1 SNHLY and CDR2 FYNNEI. Deletions cut 3 bases from V and 3 bases from J, with 15 bases between. CDR3 in DNA: TGTGCCAGCAGTGATCGGCAGGGAGCGCACTACGAGCAGTACTTC. The encoded protein is CASSDRQGAHYEQYF.

The chain is built from TRBV6-1 and TRBJ1-1; D gene ambiguous. This CDR3 contains 13 residues. CDR1 and CDR2 from the germline V gene are MNHNS and SASEGT. The V and J ends lost 10 bases and 3 bases respectively, with 15 bases between them. CDR3 amino acids: CATPSEPHTEAFF. CDR3 bases: TGTGCCACCCCTTCCGAGCCCCACACTGAAGCTTTCTTT.

This clonotype was seen a handful of times. CDR3 residues: CASNLGGTNYGYTF. The CDR3 nucleotides read TGTGCCAGCAACTTAGGGGGGACTAACTATGGCTACACCTTC. The gene calls are TRBV12-3 or TRBV12-4 and TRBJ1-2; the D gene is possibly TRBD1 (6 bases). This CDR3 spans 14 amino acids. V lost 7 bases to trimming and J lost 0 bases, with 12 bases between them.

The rearrangement links TRBV4-2 to TRBJ2-7; D might be TRBD2 (7 bases). With 3 bases removed from V and 11 bases from J, the gap between germline ends came to 17 bases. CDR3 length: 13 amino acids. The germline V gene has CDR1 LGHNA and CDR2 YNFKEQ. The CDR3 DNA is TGTGCCAGCAGCCAGGAGGTTCGGGGGGCAGAGTACTTC. It yields the protein CASSQEVRGAEYF.

The V call is TRBV30, the J call TRBJ2-7, with D maybe TRBD2 (6 bases). Germline CDR1 and CDR2: GTSNPN and SVGIG (reference sequence). The length of the CDR3 is 13 residues. The V end lost 2 bases, the J end lost 3 bases, and 11 bases lay between the germline ends. The CDR3 is CAWSPGTLYEQYF. CDR3 coding DNA: TGTGCCTGGAGTCCCGGGACTCTCTACGAGCAGTACTTC.

This clonotype has a count of ten or more. As DNA, the CDR3 is TGTGCCAGCAGCCCACTTTTTCCCGGGGAGCTGTTTTTT. It codes for CASSPLFPGELFF. V gene TRBV7-3 combines with J gene TRBJ2-2; D remains unclear. The CDR3 length is 13 residues. V was pared by 5 bases and J by 6 bases, with 10 bases between. Per the germline V gene, CDR1 is SGHTA and CDR2 is FQGTGA.

This clonotype occurred many times. The V and J genes are TRBV29-1 and TRBJ2-2; D may be TRBD2 (6 bases). Germline V lookup: CDR1 SQVTM, CDR2 ANQGSEA. CDR3 size: 14 residues. Trimming took off 7 bases at V and 1 base at J, with 13 bases between the two ends. The CDR3 region is CSASGLMNTGELFF. CDR3 nucleotide sequence: TGCAGCGCCTCGGGACTGATGAACACCGGGGAGCTGTTTTTT.

This clonotype has just a few counts. V and J are TRBV27 and TRBJ2-2, with D perhaps TRBD1 (5 bases). CDR1 and CDR2 from the germline V gene are MNHEY and SMNVEV (reference sequence). V was pared by 7 bases and J by 1 base, with 31 bases between. The CDR3 contains 21 residues. CDR3 coding DNA: TGTGCCAGCACCTTTAATACGCGGACACCACCCGGCTGGATGAACACCGGGGAGCTGTTTTTT. Translated, it gives CASTFNTRTPPGWMNTGELFF.

This chain uses TRBV6-2 or TRBV6-3 with TRBJ1-2, with 7 bases lining up with TRBD1. J lost 10 bases, V lost 2 bases, and 7 bases had no gene match. The CDR3 totals 13 residues. The germline gives CDR1 MNHEY, CDR2 SVGEGT. This chain's CDR3 is CASSYRGTASYTF. CDR3 DNA: TGTGCCAGCAGTTACCGCGGGACAGCTTCCTACACCTTC.

The chain employs TRBV5-1 and TRBJ1-2; D not resolved. Germline CDR1 SGHRS, CDR2 YFSETQ. The CDR3 is 14 residues long. With 0 bases removed from V and 7 bases from J, the gap between germline ends came to 13 bases. CDR3 nucleotide sequence: TGCGCCAGCAGCTTGGGTGGCGGAGCCCGTGGCTACACCTTC. As protein: CASSLGGGARGYTF.

This clonotype has more than one count but fewer than ten. The chain carries TRBV5-1 and TRBJ2-1, with 9 bases matching TRBD2. CDR3 length equals 15 residues. In germline, CDR1 is SGHRS, CDR2 YFSETQ. V shed 4 bases, J shed 8 bases, and the junction held 10 bases outside the gene matches. The CDR3: CASSRGTSKIDEQFF. In DNA, the CDR3 is TGCGCCAGCAGCCGGGGGACTAGCAAAATCGATGAGCAGTTCTTC.

This clonotype was seen a few times. V usage is TRBV6-2 or TRBV6-3 and J usage is TRBJ2-1; the match to TRBD2 covers 13 bases. Germline V gives CDR1 MNHEY, CDR2 SVGEGT. The CDR3 totals 18 residues. V shed 4 bases and J 2 bases; nucleotides not matched to a gene: 8. The CDR3 DNA follows: TGTGCCAGCAGTTCCGTTCGGACTAGCGGGGGAACCTACAATGAGCAGTTCTTC. It translates to CASSSVRTSGGTYNEQFF.

The rearrangement uses TRBV20-1 and TRBJ2-5; tentatively, D is TRBD1 or TRBD2 (6 bases each). The CDR3 sequence is 14 residues long. Germline-derived CDR1 and CDR2 are DFQATT and SNEGSKA (reference sequence). CDR3 DNA: TGCAGCTCAAACAGGGACTGGAGCCGGGAGACCCAGTACTTC. Translation gives CSSNRDWSRETQYF.

This clonotype was counted between two and nine times. DNA for the CDR3: TGCGCCAGCAGTGGGGGGTCTAACACCGGGGAGCTGTTTTTT. Translation gives CASSGGSNTGELFF. The gene calls are TRBV10-1 and TRBJ2-2; D is tentatively TRBD1 or TRBD2 (5 bases each). V lost 4 bases, J lost 2 bases, and 8 bases lay in between. The germline V gene has CDR1 WNHNN and CDR2 SYGVQD (reference sequence). The length of the CDR3 is 14 residues.

This clonotype was picked up a small number of times. V is TRBV20-1 and J is TRBJ1-5, with D perhaps matching TRBD1 (6 bases). Trimming shortened V by 1 base and J by 3 bases, and 7 bases separated the two germline ends. Germline loops: CDR1 DFQATT, CDR2 SNEGSKA (reference sequence). The CDR3 is 13 amino acids. CDR3 region: CSARGDNNQPQHF. CDR3 DNA sequence: TGCAGTGCTAGAGGGGACAACAATCAGCCCCAGCATTTT.

This clonotype occurred a few times. The chain combines TRBV20-1 with TRBJ2-3, with 8 nucleotides matching TRBD2. CDR1 and CDR2 (germline): DFQATT, SNEGSKA (reference sequence). With V trimmed by 0 bases and J by 3 bases, 11 bases remained unmatched. The CDR3 is 17 residues long. Here the CDR3 DNA reads TGCAGTGCTAGAGATTACCTTGGGGGACTAGGGACAGATACGCAGTATTTT. Protein sequence: CSARDYLGGLGTDTQYF.

The chain has TRBV27 and TRBJ2-7; D perhaps matches TRBD1 (6 bases). CDR1 is MNHEY and CDR2 is SMNVEV in the germline V gene (reference sequence). Trimming cost V 2 bases and J 2 bases, with 10 bases left between them. The CDR3 has 14 residues. This CDR3 is CASSLEGVAYEQYF. DNA for the CDR3: TGTGCCAGCAGTTTAGAGGGGGTTGCCTACGAGCAGTACTTC.

V and J are TRBV5-1 and TRBJ1-1; 8 nucleotides line up with TRBD1. Germline CDR1 reads SGHRS; CDR2 reads YFSETQ. The CDR3 runs 14 residues. With V trimmed by 1 base and J by 5 bases, 4 bases remained unmatched. DNA of the CDR3: TGCGCCAGCAGCTTGCAGGGGGCGACGACTGAAGCTTTCTTT. Translated: CASSLQGATTEAFF. The full variable domain, completed using reference TRBV5-1 and TRBJ1-1, is KAGVTQTPRYLIKTRGQQVTLSCSPISGHRSVSWYQQTPGQGLQFLFEYFSETQRNKGNFPGRFSGRQFSNSRSEMNVSTLELGDSALYLCASSLQGATTEAFFGQGTRLTVV.

The DNA of the CDR3 is TGTGCCAGCAACGAGGGAGGGGGCACAGATACGCAGTATTTT. Amino acid sequence: CASNEGGGTDTQYF. The chain employs TRBV6-1 and TRBJ2-3, with 7 positions matching TRBD2. J gave up 1 base and V 7 bases, and 5 bases lay outside the gene matches. The CDR3 length is 14 residues. Germline V lookup: CDR1 MNHNS, CDR2 SASEGT.

This clonotype was seen a handful of times. As DNA, the CDR3 is TGTGCCAGCAGTGAGCAGGGGGTTTCCTACGAGCAGTACTTC. It specifies CASSEQGVSYEQYF. The V gene is TRBV2, the J gene TRBJ2-7; 7 positions match TRBD1. CDR1 and CDR2 (germline): SNHLY, FYNNEI. The trim removed 3 bases at V and 1 base at J, leaving 3 bases unmatched. The CDR3 is 14 amino acids. The whole variable domain, remainder taken from reference TRBV2 and TRBJ2-7, is EPEVTQTPSHQVTQMGQEVILRCVPISNHLYFYWYRQILGQKVEFLVSFYNNEISEKSEIFDDQFSVERPDGSNFTLKIRSTKLEDSAMYFCASSEQGVSYEQYFGPGTRLTVT.